This is a list of T cell receptor beta chains from one sample in a study of T cell repertoires in cytomegalovirus infection. Which antigens these TCRs recognize remains unknown. Via MiXCR, TCRdb re-called the reads, giving one row per CDR3 protein. Counted here are more than 300,000 distinct CDR3 sequences, about 32% occurring once; the ten biggest clones make up approximately 12%. The sequenced sample was cultured PBMCs, obtained from culture after CMV antigen stimulation. All receptors derive from a human donor in good health (CMV status not recorded). Some clones in this sample may be carry-over from other donors' samples. Both conserved end residues are part of each CDR3. A D gene is named only where the DNA matches it firmly. Only part of the rows carry a size: once, few, many, or a class if the clone is expanded.

CDR3nt: TGTGCCAGCAGCCCAGAAGTCGGACGCAATCAGCCCCAGCATTTT
CDR3aa: CASSPEVGRNQPQHF
j_gene: TRBJ1-5
abundance: NA
len: 15
v_gene: TRBV7-2
d_gene: NA

CDR3nt: TGCAGTGCTACCCTGGACGGGAGAGGCGAGCAGTACTTC
CDR3aa: CSATLDGRGEQYF
j_gene: TRBJ2-7
abundance: NA
len: 13
v_gene: TRBV20-1
d_gene: NA

CDR3nt: TGTGCCAGCAGTTTAGGGAGGGCATTAAGCAATCAGCCCCAGCATTTT
CDR3aa: CASSLGRALSNQPQHF
j_gene: TRBJ1-5
abundance: NA
len: 16
v_gene: TRBV12-3/TRBV12-4
d_gene: NA

CDR3nt: TGTGCCAGCAGTTACTCCAGAGCGACAGCTAACTATGGCTACACCTTC
CDR3aa: CASSYSRATANYGYTF
j_gene: TRBJ1-2
abundance: few
len: 16
v_gene: TRBV6-2/TRBV6-3
d_gene: NA

CDR3nt: TGCAGTGCTAGAAGCACCGGGGAGCTGTTTTTT
CDR3aa: CSARSTGELFF
j_gene: TRBJ2-2
abundance: few
len: 11
v_gene: TRBV20-1
d_gene: NA

CDR3nt: TGTGCCAGCAGCAAGTACAGGGATGAGCAGTTCTTC
CDR3aa: CASSKYRDEQFF
j_gene: TRBJ2-1
abundance: NA
len: 12
v_gene: TRBV7-2
d_gene: NA

CDR3nt: TGTGCCAGCAGATACCGCATTCCGGAGGATGAGCAGTTCTTC
CDR3aa: CASRYRIPEDEQFF
j_gene: TRBJ2-1
abundance: NA
len: 14
v_gene: TRBV7-3
d_gene: NA

CDR3nt: TGCGCCAGCAGCCAAGTGGAGGGGCCACAAGAGACCCAGTACTTC
CDR3aa: CASSQVEGPQETQYF
j_gene: TRBJ2-5
abundance: NA
len: 15
v_gene: TRBV4-1
d_gene: NA

CDR3nt: TGTGCCAGCAGCTCCCGAGCCCACACCGGGGAGCTGTTTTTT
CDR3aa: CASSSRAHTGELFF
j_gene: TRBJ2-2
abundance: NA
len: 14
v_gene: TRBV11-2
d_gene: NA

CDR3nt: TGTGCCAGCAGTGAAAGGGGGACGTGGGACAACCACAATGAGCAGTTCTTC
CDR3aa: CASSERGTWDNHNEQFF
j_gene: TRBJ2-1
abundance: few
len: 17
v_gene: TRBV12-3/TRBV12-4
d_gene: NA

CDR3nt: TGTGCCAGTAGCTTTGGCCTAAACTACGAGCAGTACTTC
CDR3aa: CASSFGLNYEQYF
j_gene: TRBJ2-7
abundance: NA
len: 13
v_gene: TRBV19
d_gene: NA

CDR3nt: TGTGCCAGTAGTATAGCGGGAGCCACCGGGGAGCTGTTTTTT
CDR3aa: CASSIAGATGELFF
j_gene: TRBJ2-2
abundance: few
len: 14
v_gene: TRBV19
d_gene: NA

CDR3nt: TGTGCCAGCCTCGGCTGGGGTACAGGGGAGACCCAGTACTTC
CDR3aa: CASLGWGTGETQYF
j_gene: TRBJ2-5
abundance: few
len: 14
v_gene: TRBV7-8
d_gene: NA

CDR3nt: TGCGCCAGCAGCCAAGATCGGGCTAGCGGGAGCTACAATGAGCAGTTCTTC
CDR3aa: CASSQDRASGSYNEQFF
j_gene: TRBJ2-1
abundance: many
len: 17
v_gene: TRBV4-3
d_gene: TRBD2

CDR3nt: TGCGCCAGCAGCGAGGACAGCAGCTATGGCTACACCTTC
CDR3aa: CASSEDSSYGYTF
j_gene: TRBJ1-2
abundance: NA
len: 13
v_gene: TRBV5-1
d_gene: NA

CDR3nt: TGCGCCAGCAGCCACAGCCAGGGAGGGAATGAGCAGTTCTTC
CDR3aa: CASSHSQGGNEQFF
j_gene: TRBJ2-1
abundance: NA
len: 14
v_gene: TRBV4-3
d_gene: TRBD2

CDR3nt: TGTGCCAGCAGTGCTGGACTAGCGGGAGGAGAGACCCAGTACTTC
CDR3aa: CASSAGLAGGETQYF
j_gene: TRBJ2-5
abundance: NA
len: 15
v_gene: TRBV25-1
d_gene: TRBD2

CDR3nt: TGTGCCAGCAGTGACTGGACAAATATCAACTATGGCTACACCTTC
CDR3aa: CASSDWTNINYGYTF
j_gene: TRBJ1-2
abundance: NA
len: 15
v_gene: TRBV12-3/TRBV12-4
d_gene: NA

CDR3nt: TGTGCCAGCAGCCAACTCGGGGGAGACCCAGAGACCCAGTACTTC
CDR3aa: CASSQLGGDPETQYF
j_gene: TRBJ2-5
abundance: NA
len: 15
v_gene: TRBV6-5
d_gene: NA

CDR3nt: TGTGCCGCTGGATGGACTTACGAGCAGTACTTC
CDR3aa: CAAGWTYEQYF
j_gene: TRBJ2-7
abundance: NA
len: 11
v_gene: TRBV25-1
d_gene: NA

CDR3nt: TGTGCCAGCAGGAATCCAGGGAAGGTGGAGACCCAGTACTTC
CDR3aa: CASRNPGKVETQYF
j_gene: TRBJ2-5
abundance: NA
len: 14
v_gene: TRBV28
d_gene: NA

CDR3nt: TGTGCCAGCAGCCCTAACCCGCCACCTCTAGTCTACGGCTACACCTTC
CDR3aa: CASSPNPPPLVYGYTF
j_gene: TRBJ1-2
abundance: few
len: 16
v_gene: TRBV7-2
d_gene: NA

CDR3nt: TGTGCCAGCAAGGGGCCAAGGACAGGCTCTGGGCGCGAGGGGTCGGATGAGCAGTTCTTC
CDR3aa: CASKGPRTGSGREGSDEQFF
j_gene: TRBJ2-1
abundance: few
len: 20
v_gene: TRBV12-3/TRBV12-4
d_gene: TRBD1

CDR3nt: TGTGCCATCAGCTCTACTGACTACGAGCAGTACTTC
CDR3aa: CAISSTDYEQYF
j_gene: TRBJ2-7
abundance: once
len: 12
v_gene: TRBV10-3
d_gene: NA

CDR3nt: TGTGCCAGCGAGCGGGACGGGGAGAACATTCAGTACTTC
CDR3aa: CASERDGENIQYF
j_gene: TRBJ2-4
abundance: NA
len: 13
v_gene: TRBV2
d_gene: TRBD2

CDR3nt: TGTGCCAGCAGCTCCCCGGGACAACATTACAATGAGCAGTTCTTC
CDR3aa: CASSSPGQHYNEQFF
j_gene: TRBJ2-1
abundance: few
len: 15
v_gene: TRBV5-4
d_gene: NA

CDR3nt: TGTGCCAGCAGCTTAGACTCCCTTGGCAGGAACTATGGCTACACCTTC
CDR3aa: CASSLDSLGRNYGYTF
j_gene: TRBJ1-2
abundance: many
len: 16
v_gene: TRBV11-2
d_gene: NA

CDR3nt: TGTGCCAGCAGCTTAAGGATGGGTCCCGAAGCTTTCTTT
CDR3aa: CASSLRMGPEAFF
j_gene: TRBJ1-1
abundance: NA
len: 13
v_gene: TRBV7-2
d_gene: NA

CDR3nt: TGCGCCAGCAGCGAGAGTGCAGGGGGGAACTCCTACAATGAGCAGTTCTTC
CDR3aa: CASSESAGGNSYNEQFF
j_gene: TRBJ2-1
abundance: few
len: 17
v_gene: TRBV5-1
d_gene: NA

CDR3nt: TGTGCCAGCAGCGAAGGGGGGACTAGCGGTCGGGACGGGGAGCTGTTTTTT
CDR3aa: CASSEGGTSGRDGELFF
j_gene: TRBJ2-2
abundance: few
len: 17
v_gene: TRBV11-3
d_gene: TRBD2

CDR3nt: TGTGCCAGCAGCATCCACAGGGGCTCCTACGAGCAGTACTTC
CDR3aa: CASSIHRGSYEQYF
j_gene: TRBJ2-7
abundance: few
len: 14
v_gene: TRBV7-2
d_gene: TRBD1

CDR3nt: TGTGCCAGCAGTCCGAAGAATGAAGACACCATATATTTT
CDR3aa: CASSPKNEDTIYF
j_gene: TRBJ1-3
abundance: NA
len: 13
v_gene: TRBV12-3/TRBV12-4
d_gene: NA

CDR3nt: TGTGCCAGCAGCTTAATAGCGAGTAGCACAGATACGCAGTATTTT
CDR3aa: CASSLIASSTDTQYF
j_gene: TRBJ2-3
abundance: NA
len: 15
v_gene: TRBV28
d_gene: NA

CDR3nt: TGCAGCGTTGTAGGAGCGGGAGCGGGGGAGACCCAGTACTTC
CDR3aa: CSVVGAGAGETQYF
j_gene: TRBJ2-5
abundance: many
len: 14
v_gene: TRBV29-1
d_gene: TRBD2

CDR3nt: TGTGCCAGCAGCCAGATGGGAGCGGGAGCCTACAATGAGCAGTTCTTC
CDR3aa: CASSQMGAGAYNEQFF
j_gene: TRBJ2-1
abundance: many
len: 16
v_gene: TRBV7-2
d_gene: TRBD2

CDR3nt: TGTGCCAGCAGCCTTGCCTCTCTTGATACGCAGTATTTT
CDR3aa: CASSLASLDTQYF
j_gene: TRBJ2-3
abundance: NA
len: 13
v_gene: TRBV7-6
d_gene: NA

CDR3nt: TGTGCCAGCAGCTTAAGGGGGGTCAGCTCTGGGGCCAACGTCCTGACTTTC
CDR3aa: CASSLRGVSSGANVLTF
j_gene: TRBJ2-6
abundance: NA
len: 17
v_gene: TRBV7-2
d_gene: NA